The text below deals with one T cell receptor beta chain. These data originate in a study of shared clonotypes between healthy human individuals. Study-level background: Three plates were used per donor for CD4 naive, three for CD4 memory, two for CD8 naive and one for CD8 memory.

Unmatched junction bases numbered 9, after V lost 2 bases and J lost 2 bases. The CDR3 is 16 amino acids. CDR1 and CDR2 (germline): MGHRA, YSYEKL. Sorted-subset replicate PCR reactions contained approximately 190 ng DNA, corresponding to some 30,000 T cell genomes. The data were produced by immunoSEQ multiplex PCR, yet TCRdb's version contains in-frame clones alone and is incomplete. The table has roughly 2 million clones, 95% seen once. Donors included only healthy HIV-negative adults lacking recent acute infections or vaccinations. The receptor was derived from a young man in good health. The source material was naive CD4+ T cells sorted from blood. The subset here: CD45RA+ positively selected. V gene TRBV4-1 combines with J gene TRBJ2-7; 7 bases line up with TRBD1. This CDR3 is CASSQQMTGKPYEQYF. The CDR3 DNA sequence: TGCGCCAGCAGCCAACAGATGACAGGGAAGCCCTACGAGCAGTACTTC.